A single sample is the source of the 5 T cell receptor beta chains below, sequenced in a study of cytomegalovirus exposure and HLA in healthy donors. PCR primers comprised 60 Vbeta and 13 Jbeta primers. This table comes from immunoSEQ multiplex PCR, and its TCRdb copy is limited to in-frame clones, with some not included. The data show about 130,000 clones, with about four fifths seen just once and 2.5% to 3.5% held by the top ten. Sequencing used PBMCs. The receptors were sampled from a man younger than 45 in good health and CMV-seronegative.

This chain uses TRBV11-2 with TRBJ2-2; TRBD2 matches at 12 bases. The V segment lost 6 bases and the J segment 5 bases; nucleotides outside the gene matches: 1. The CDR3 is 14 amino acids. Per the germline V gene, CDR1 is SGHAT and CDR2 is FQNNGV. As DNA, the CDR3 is TGTGCCAGCAGAGGACTAGCGGGGACCGGGGAGCTGTTTTTT. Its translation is CASRGLAGTGELFF.

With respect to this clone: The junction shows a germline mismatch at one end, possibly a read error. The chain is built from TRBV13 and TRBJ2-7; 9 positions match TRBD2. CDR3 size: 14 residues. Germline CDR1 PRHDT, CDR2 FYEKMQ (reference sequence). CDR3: CASRLAGAPTEQYF. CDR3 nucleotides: TGTGCCAGCAGATTAGCGGGAGCCCCTACCGAGCAGTACTTC.

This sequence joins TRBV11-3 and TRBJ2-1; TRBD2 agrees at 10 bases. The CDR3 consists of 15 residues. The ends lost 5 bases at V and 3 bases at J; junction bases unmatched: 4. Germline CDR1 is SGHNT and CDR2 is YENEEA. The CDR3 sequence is CASSKTSGDYNEQFF. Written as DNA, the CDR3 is TGTGCCAGCAGCAAAACTAGCGGGGACTACAATGAGCAGTTCTTC.

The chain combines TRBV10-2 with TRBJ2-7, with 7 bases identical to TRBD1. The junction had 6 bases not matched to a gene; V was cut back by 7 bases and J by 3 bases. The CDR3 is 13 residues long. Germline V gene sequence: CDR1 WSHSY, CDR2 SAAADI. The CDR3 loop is CASTTGEIYEQYF. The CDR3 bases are TGCGCCAGCACCACAGGGGAAATCTACGAGCAGTACTTC.

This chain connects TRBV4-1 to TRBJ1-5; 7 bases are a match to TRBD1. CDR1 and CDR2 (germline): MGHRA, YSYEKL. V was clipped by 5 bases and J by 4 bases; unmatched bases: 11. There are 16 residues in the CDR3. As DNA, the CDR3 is TGCGCCAGCAGCTCCACGACAGGGCTCTCAAATCAGCCCCAGCATTTT. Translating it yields CASSSTTGLSNQPQHF.